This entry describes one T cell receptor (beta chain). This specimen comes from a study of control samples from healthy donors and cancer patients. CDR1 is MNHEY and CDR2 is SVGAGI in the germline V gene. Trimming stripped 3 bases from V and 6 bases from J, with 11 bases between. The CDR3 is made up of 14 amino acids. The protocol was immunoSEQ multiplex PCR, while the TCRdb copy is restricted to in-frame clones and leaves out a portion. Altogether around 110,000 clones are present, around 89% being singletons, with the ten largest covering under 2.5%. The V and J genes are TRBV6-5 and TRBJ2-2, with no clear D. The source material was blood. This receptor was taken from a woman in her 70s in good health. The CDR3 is CASSYFFRAGELFF. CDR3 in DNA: TGTGCCAGCAGTTATTTTTTCCGGGCCGGGGAGCTGTTTTTT.